These T cell receptor beta chains were read from a single sample in a study of blood T cell repertoires in COVID-19. Method: immunoSEQ multiplex PCR; TCRdb's copy keeps in-frame clones and lacks some. The table has just over 300,000 clones, approximately 86% seen once. The sequenced material came from peripheral blood. The receptors derive from a man aged 18 to 29 with active or convalescent COVID-19. The CDR3 runs from the conserved cysteine through the conserved F or W. Each record gives: CDR3 length, D gene, clone size, J gene, V gene, CDR3 DNA, CDR3 protein. The D gene is left open where the match is weak. Expanded clones are given a class, and other clones once, few, many or no size at all.

12	TRBD1	NA	TRBJ1-2	TRBV6-5	TGTGCCAGTTCCCGGGACAGGGTCGGCTACACCTTC	CASSRDRVGYTF
16	NA	NA	TRBJ1-1	TRBV6-5	TGTGCCAGCAGTTACGGACCACGGGGGTTGAATACTGAAGCTTTCTTT	CASSYGPRGLNTEAFF
15	NA	many	TRBJ1-3	TRBV5-5	TGTGCCAGCAGCTTGCTACAGCACTCTGGAAACACCATATATTTT	CASSLLQHSGNTIYF
15	TRBD2	once	TRBJ2-3	TRBV6-5	TGTGCCAGCAGAACTCCTGGACTAGGAGCTGATACGCAGTATTTT	CASRTPGLGADTQYF
14	TRBD2	NA	TRBJ2-1	TRBV27	TGTGCCAGCAGTTTAAAGCGGGAGTTTAATGAGCAGTTCTTC	CASSLKREFNEQFF
15	NA	NA	TRBJ1-1	TRBV5-6	TGTGCCAGCAGCTTCGGCCCCGGGGGGGACACTGAAGCTTTCTTT	CASSFGPGGDTEAFF
15	NA	NA	TRBJ2-1	TRBV5-6	TGTGCCAGCAGCTTGGGTCCTGGACTGGCCAATGAGCAGTTCTTC	CASSLGPGLANEQFF
14	NA	NA	TRBJ1-2	TRBV6-5	TGTGCCAGCAGTCCCGAAAACAGGGTTGGTGGCTACACCTTC	CASSPENRVGGYTF
14	NA	NA	TRBJ1-1	TRBV28	TGTGCCAGCGCCCAATCAGGGGCGCGCACTGAAGCTTTCTTT	CASAQSGARTEAFF
13	TRBD1	NA	TRBJ2-5	TRBV7-2	TGTGCCAGCAGCAGGGGGCCTCCTGAGACCCAGTACTTC	CASSRGPPETQYF
12	NA	NA	TRBJ2-7	TRBV2	TGTGCCAGCAGGGGAGGTGTATACGAGCAGTACTTC	CASRGGVYEQYF
14	NA	few	TRBJ2-5	TRBV27	TGTGCCAGAAAGGCACAGGTTCTCGGGGAGACCCAGTACTTC	CARKAQVLGETQYF
14	NA	NA	TRBJ2-7	TRBV18	TGTGCCAGCTCACCAAGCCAGGACTCCTACGAGCAGTACTTC	CASSPSQDSYEQYF
13	TRBD1	once	TRBJ2-5	TRBV15	TGTGCCACCAGCCGAAAACAGGGGGCGACCCAGTACTTC	CATSRKQGATQYF
15	NA	NA	TRBJ1-2	TRBV21-1	TGTGCCAGCAGCAAAGCGCCCCTCAGGGGGAATGGCTACACCTTC	CASSKAPLRGNGYTF
20	TRBD2	once	TRBJ2-4	TRBV11-2	TGTGCCAGCAGCTTAGATCACCCTAGGGGACTAGCGGGGGGGCGTTTCATTCAGTACTTC	CASSLDHPRGLAGGRFIQYF
14	NA	few	TRBJ1-4	TRBV9	TGTGCCAGCAGCGAGACAGCCATTAATGAAAAACTGTTTTTT	CASSETAINEKLFF
15	TRBD2	NA	TRBJ2-7	TRBV27	TGTGCCAGCAGTTTTTCGACTAGCTCTATACTCTCGCAGTACTTC	CASSFSTSSILSQYF
14	NA	NA	TRBJ1-4	TRBV5-1	TGCGCCAGCAGCAAGGGACAATATAATGAAAAACTGTTTTTT	CASSKGQYNEKLFF
15	TRBD1	NA	TRBJ1-4	TRBV7-9	TGTGCCAGCAGCTTAGCCGGGACAGGGGGACCCAAGCTGTTTTTT	CASSLAGTGGPKLFF
15	NA	once	TRBJ2-5	TRBV6-5	NA	CASSLPRGFLETQYF
17	TRBD2	NA	TRBJ2-1	TRBV27	TGTGCCAGCAGTTCCATTACTAGCGGGAGGGCCTACAATGAGCAGTTCTTC	CASSSITSGRAYNEQFF
15	NA	NA	TRBJ2-3	TRBV7-3	TGTGCCAGCAGCTTACTATCCTTGGGCACAGATACGCAGTATTTT	CASSLLSLGTDTQYF
16	TRBD1	NA	TRBJ1-6	TRBV4-1	TGCGCCAGCAGCCAAGAAACAGGGGGCAGGTATTCACCCCTCCACTTT	CASSQETGGRYSPLHF